This T cell receptor (beta chain) was documented in a study of CD8+CD57+ T cells in acquired aplastic anemia. Study-level information: When averaged, DNA from sorted CD4+ and CD8+ cells came to around 3.1 ug. Healthy donors gave some 10 million reads on average for CD4+ cells.

Profiling that covered TCR beta VDJ and CDR3 relied on genomic DNA as its template. TCRdb itself ran the reads through MiXCR, one entry per CDR3 protein. Of about 170,000 distinct CDR3 sequences listed, 50% to 75% are singletons. To note about this clonotype: The target antigen is unknown.

In germline, CDR1 is SGDLS, CDR2 YYNGEE. The CDR3 spans 15 residues. Unmatched junction bases numbered 7, after V lost 3 bases and J lost 2 bases. General observations from the study: About 28 sequences, all CD8+ CDR3, were shared between patients and controls. Controls and patients did not differ significantly in CD8+ Simpson's diversity.

The sequence came from a human donor in good health. The sequencing input was sorted CD4+, CD8+, or CD8+CD57+ T cells (not recorded which) from PBMCs. The rearrangement joins TRBV9 to TRBJ2-7, with TRBD1 identical over 8 bases. The CDR3 region has the DNA TGTGCCAGCAGCGATGGGACAGGCGATACCTACGAGCAGTACTTC. Its translation: CASSDGTGDTYEQYF.